This is a list of T cell receptor beta chains from one sample in a study of T cells after yellow fever vaccination. TCRdb used MiXCR to reprocess the 5' RACE reads, holding one entry per CDR3 protein. This sample carries roughly 300,000 distinct CDR3 sequences, approximately 8% of them seen once, and the ten largest clones take 15% to 20%. Sequenced here: PBMCs, sampled approximately 40 days after the first yellow fever vaccination. All receptors derive from a man aged 18 to 30 who received the YFV17D yellow fever vaccine. The CDR3 runs from the conserved cysteine through the conserved F or W. D genes are given only for firm matches. Clone size is given for some rows only: seen once, a few or many times, or a class if the clone is expanded.

size	V	D	J	DNA	CDR3
many	TRBV12-3/TRBV12-4	-	TRBJ2-5	TGTGCCAGCAGTTCTCCAGGGGTCCGAGAGACCCAGTACTTC	CASSSPGVRETQYF
-	TRBV6-4	-	TRBJ2-3	TGTGCCAGCAGTGACCCCCCGCGCAGGGTATCAGATACGCAGTATTTT	CASSDPPRRVSDTQYF
-	TRBV7-9	-	TRBJ1-2	TGTGCCAGCAGCCCTGTCGGGCCGTCCAACTATGGCTACACCTTC	CASSPVGPSNYGYTF
few	TRBV7-2	-	TRBJ1-3	TGTGCCAGCAGCCCTCGGGAGATGGCGGACACCATATATTTT	CASSPREMADTIYF
-	TRBV5-4	TRBD1	TRBJ2-2	TGTGCCAGCAGCTTGATAGATCGCAGGGGGATTTCGAACACCGGGGAGCTGTTTTTT	CASSLIDRRGISNTGELFF
-	TRBV7-2	-	TRBJ2-7	TGTGCCAGCAGCTTAGTCGAGTACAGTTCCTACGAGCAGTACTTC	CASSLVEYSSYEQYF
many	TRBV20-1	-	TRBJ2-3	TGCAGTGCCAAGTCCACAGATACGCAGTATTTT	CSAKSTDTQYF
-	TRBV12-3/TRBV12-4	-	TRBJ1-1	TGTGCCAGCAGCCGAACCCGGGGAACTGAAGCTTTCTTT	CASSRTRGTEAFF
few	TRBV30	-	TRBJ2-1	TGTGCCTGGAGTACCCGACTCTACAATGAGCAGTTCTTC	CAWSTRLYNEQFF
-	TRBV2	TRBD1	TRBJ2-5	TGTGCCAGCAGTGTACTCCCGGGACAGGGACAAGAGACCCAGTACTTC	CASSVLPGQGQETQYF
-	TRBV9	-	TRBJ2-2	TGTGCCAGCAGCCGTGGGGGGATTCACACCGGGGAGCTGTTTTTT	CASSRGGIHTGELFF
-	TRBV20-1	-	TRBJ2-7	TGCAGTGCTAGATACAACCCTGGATACGAGCAGTACTTC	CSARYNPGYEQYF
-	TRBV7-2	-	TRBJ1-5	TGTGCCAGCAGCTTAGCGACAGGAGGTCAGCCCCAGCATTTT	CASSLATGGQPQHF
-	TRBV6-5	TRBD2	TRBJ2-1	TGTGCCAGCAGTTTCCTAGCGGGGCGTTACAATGAGCAGTTCTTC	CASSFLAGRYNEQFF
-	TRBV28	-	TRBJ2-3	TGTGCCAGCGGTCCGGCAGGGAGGCGCACAGATACGCAGTATTTT	CASGPAGRRTDTQYF
-	TRBV5-6	-	TRBJ2-1	TGTGCCAGCAGCTGGGACGCCGGGACGGACAACTACAATGAGCAGTTCTTC	CASSWDAGTDNYNEQFF
few	TRBV23-1	TRBD1	TRBJ2-2	TGCGCCAGCAGTCATTCGGGACAGGGGGTTTACACCGGGGAGCTGTTTTTT	CASSHSGQGVYTGELFF
-	TRBV5-1	TRBD2	TRBJ2-1	TGCGCCAGCAGCCCACCGGGGGGATCCAATGAGCAGTTCTTC	CASSPPGGSNEQFF
-	TRBV5-6	TRBD1	TRBJ2-5	TGTGCCAGCAGCTTGTGGGGACAGAAGACCAAAGAGACCCAGTACTTC	CASSLWGQKTKETQYF
many	TRBV20-1	-	TRBJ1-5	TGCAGTGCTTCGACAGTCGCTGGCAATCAGCCCCAGCATTTT	CSASTVAGNQPQHF
-	TRBV5-1	-	TRBJ2-7	TGCGCCAGCAGCCCTCAGGCGGGACAAGCCTACGAGCAGTACTTC	CASSPQAGQAYEQYF
-	TRBV7-8	-	TRBJ2-7	TGTGCCAGCAGCCCGGGAGCGCCCAACGAGCAGTACTTC	CASSPGAPNEQYF
few	TRBV7-2	-	TRBJ1-2	TGTGCCAGCAGCTTAGCTACACTAGACTATGGCTACACCTTC	CASSLATLDYGYTF
few	TRBV28	-	TRBJ1-1	TGTGCCAGCAGTTTTGCGTCAGCGGGCGGAGAGGCTTTCTTT	CASSFASAGGEAFF
few	TRBV7-2	-	TRBJ1-1	TGTGCCAGCAGCTTAGTCTACAGGGAGAGAACTGAAGCTTTCTTT	CASSLVYRERTEAFF
-	TRBV9	TRBD1	TRBJ2-3	TGTGCCAGCAGCGTCAACCCGGGACAGAGCACAGATAGGCAGTATTTT	CASSVNPGQSTDRQYF
-	TRBV20-1	TRBD2	TRBJ2-2	TGCAGTGCTAGAGACGGACTAGCGAGGAACACCGGGGAGCTGTTTTTT	CSARDGLARNTGELFF
many	TRBV7-2	-	TRBJ2-5	TGTGCCAGCAGCCCCAGGGTTTTGGAGACCCAGTACTTC	CASSPRVLETQYF
few	TRBV4-1	TRBD2	TRBJ2-2	TGCGCCAGCCGTTCGACTAGCGGGGGACTTGACACCGGGGAGCTGTTTTTT	CASRSTSGGLDTGELFF
few	TRBV5-1	-	TRBJ2-1	TGCGCCAGCAGCTTGGCAGGGGATCGCAATGAGCAGTTCTTC	CASSLAGDRNEQFF
-	TRBV6-2/TRBV6-3	-	TRBJ1-5	TGTGCCAGCAGTTACTCGATGGTGACGGGCAATCAGCCCCAGCATTTT	CASSYSMVTGNQPQHF
few	TRBV4-2	-	TRBJ1-1	TGTGCCAGCAGCCAAGACAGGGAAGGCACTGAAGCTTTCTTT	CASSQDREGTEAFF
-	TRBV11-1	-	TRBJ2-3	TGTGCCAGCAGCTTAGGTGAGGGGACCATCACAGATACGCAGTATTTT	CASSLGEGTITDTQYF
-	TRBV5-1	TRBD1	TRBJ1-1	TGCGCCAGCAGCGGGGGACAGACCATGAACACTGAAGCTTTCTTT	CASSGGQTMNTEAFF
many	TRBV12-3/TRBV12-4	-	TRBJ1-2	TGTGCCAGCTGGCTCCGGGCCGGGGGTGGCTACACCTTC	CASWLRAGGGYTF
-	TRBV5-1	TRBD1	TRBJ1-1	TGCGCCAGCAGCTTGTCCGGACAGGGCTCCTTGGGGACTGAAGCTTTCTTT	CASSLSGQGSLGTEAFF
few	TRBV10-3	-	TRBJ2-5	TGTGCCATCAGTGGCCGGGGGGCCCAAGAGACCCAGTACTTC	CAISGRGAQETQYF
-	TRBV7-2	TRBD1	TRBJ2-1	TGTGCCAGCAGCTTATTCCCGACAGGGGGCGATGAGCAGTTCTTC	CASSLFPTGGDEQFF
few	TRBV27	TRBD1	TRBJ2-2	TGTGCCAGCAGCCGGACAGGGTTCCGCGGGGAGCTGTTTTTT	CASSRTGFRGELFF